These 22 T cell receptor beta chains were sequenced from one sample in a study of tumor and adjacent non-tumor tissue in lung cancer. The template was RNA from unsorted bulk tissue. Three rounds of nested PCR, following a modified ARM-PCR protocol, produced the TCRbeta library. TCRdb used MiXCR to reprocess the multiplex PCR reads, holding one entry per CDR3 protein. This table holds some 200,000 distinct CDR3 sequences, 71% found once. Sequencing used lung tumor tissue. The receptors originated from a man aged 55 to 69 with non-small cell lung cancer.

The chain is built from TRBV11-2 and TRBJ1-2; 7 bases are a match to TRBD1. There are 16 residues in the CDR3. Germline CDR1 is SGHAT and CDR2 is FQNNGV. V lost 4 bases and J lost 6; bases outside the gene matches: 14. In DNA, the CDR3 is TGTGCCAGCAGCTACAACAGGGGAATCGATCGGAATGGCTACACCTTC. Its protein product is CASSYNRGIDRNGYTF.

This chain uses TRBV12-3 or TRBV12-4 with TRBJ2-6; 10 positions match TRBD2. This CDR3 contains 16 residues. With 6 bases clipped from V and 3 bases from J, the junction kept 5 bases outside the gene matches. The CDR3 DNA is TGTGCCAGCAGCCGAGCGGGGGGGAGTGGGGCCAACGTCCTGACTTTC. It yields the protein CASSRAGGSGANVLTF.

As for this clonotype: A single base separates this from a much larger clone, so it may be a read error. The chain uses TRBV20-1 and TRBJ1-6, with 10 positions matching TRBD1. Trimming removed 5 bases from V and 5 bases from J; junction bases left unmatched: 9. Looked up from germline, CDR1 is DFQATT and CDR2 is SNEGSKA (reference sequence). The CDR3 is made up of 16 amino acids. The CDR3 sequence is CSAASPGTGDNSPLHF. The CDR3 DNA follows: TGCAGTGCTGCCTCACCCGGGACAGGGGATAATTCACCCCTCCACTTT.

To note about this clonotype: One base away lies a much larger clone, so this may be a sequencing read error. The V call is TRBV4-1, the J call TRBJ2-1, with TRBD1 identical over 8 bases. This CDR3 contains 17 residues. Trimming removed 4 bases from V and 2 bases from J; junction bases left unmatched: 10. Germline V CDR1 and CDR2: MGHRA, YSYEKL. The chain's CDR3 is CASSRFEGQGAYNEQFF. For the CDR3, the DNA is TGCGCCAGCAGCCGTTTTGAAGGACAGGGAGCCTACAATGAGCAGTTCTTC.

This clonotype has just one count. A much larger clone sits a single nucleotide away, making a read error possible. The rearrangement joins TRBV29-1 to TRBJ2-3; D gene uncertain. The V gene's germline CDR1 is SQVTM and CDR2 ANQGSEA. The CDR3 has 12 residues. CDR3 region: CSVERFTDMQYF. The CDR3 DNA reads TGCAGCGTAGAGCGATTCACAGATATGCAGTATTTT.

To note about this clonotype: Because it lacks the conserved phenylalanine or tryptophan at the end, this CDR3 is likely a read error. The V gene is TRBV12-3 or TRBV12-4, the J gene TRBJ1-5, with TRBD1 matching 10 bases. This CDR3 spans 15 amino acids. V was clipped by 6 bases and J by 2 bases; unmatched bases: 4. CDR3 DNA sequence: TGTGCCAGCAGCCCCGGGACAGGGGGCAATCAGCCCCAGCATTAT. Translation gives CASSPGTGGNQPQHY.

This clonotype occurred once. This rearrangement joins TRBV11-3 to TRBJ2-1, with D tentatively TRBD2 (6 bases). From germline, CDR1 is SGHNT and CDR2 YENEEA. With 2 bases removed from V and 1 base from J, the gap between germline ends came to 24 bases. The CDR3 length is 20 residues. Here the CDR3 reads CASSLNLLASSMSSYNEQFF. CDR3 sequence (DNA): TGTGCCAGCAGCTTAAATCTCCTAGCGTCCTCGATGAGTTCCTACAATGAGCAGTTCTTC.

J is TRBJ2-7 and V is TRBV5-4, with TRBD2 as a possible D gene (5 bases). The CDR3 has 12 amino acids. V lost 2 bases, J lost 11 bases, and 14 bases lay in between. Germline CDR1 SGHNT, CDR2 YYREEE (reference sequence). CDR3 protein: CASSFVKEEEYF. The CDR3 coding sequence is TGTGCCAGCAGCTTTGTAAAAGAGGAGGAGTACTTC.

V is TRBV20-1 and J is TRBJ2-1, with D perhaps matching TRBD1 (5 bases). V was pared by 7 bases and J by 5 bases, with 18 bases between. The V gene's germline CDR1 is DFQATT and CDR2 SNEGSKA (reference sequence). The CDR3 length is 14 residues. In nucleotides, the CDR3 is TGCAGTGTTAATAGAAAGGGGCATGACAATGAGCAGTTCTTC. Encoded protein: CSVNRKGHDNEQFF.

Notes on this clonotype: One base away lies a much larger clone, so this may be a sequencing read error. The rearrangement uses TRBV20-1 and TRBJ2-1, with D hard to call. V was cut by 0 bases and J by 4 bases, with 7 bases left in between. The CDR3 extends over 13 amino acids. Germline CDR1 is DFQATT and CDR2 is SNEGSKA (reference sequence). CDR3 sequence reads: CSAREDTYNEQFF. The CDR3 coding sequence is TGCAGTGCTAGAGAAGATACGTACAATGAGCAGTTCTTC.

Remarks on this clonotype: The conserved phenylalanine or tryptophan normally closing the CDR3 is absent here, so this likely arose from a read error. This rearrangement joins TRBV19 to TRBJ2-1; D might be TRBD1 or TRBD2, each matching 5 bases. CDR1 is LNHDA and CDR2 is SQIVND in the germline V gene (reference sequence). The CDR3 extends over 14 amino acids. Trimming pared 8 bases from V and 3 bases from J, leaving 14 bases between. The CDR3 DNA is TGTGCCAGTCGGCCCGGGGCGCTCTACAATGAGCAGTTCTTA. Protein sequence: CASRPGALYNEQFL.

This clonotype is medium-sized within its sample. This chain links TRBV4-2 with TRBJ2-2; D is undetermined. This CDR3 contains 13 residues. The germline V gene encodes CDR1 LGHNA and CDR2 YNFKEQ. The V gene lost 0 bases and the J gene lost 6 bases, with 5 bases spanning the gap. CDR3 loop: CASSQEESGELFF. In nucleotides, the CDR3 is TGTGCCAGCAGCCAAGAAGAATCCGGGGAGCTGTTTTTT.

As regards this clonotype: A much more abundant neighbour one base away suggests this may be a read error. The chain employs TRBV5-4 and TRBJ1-1, with D uncertain. Germline V CDR1 and CDR2: SGHNT, YYREEE (reference sequence). V was clipped by 1 base and J by 4 bases, with 14 bases between them. This CDR3 region has 15 residues. This CDR3 reads CASSLISRPSTEAFF. The CDR3 coding sequence is TGTGCCAGCAGCTTGATCTCCCGCCCGAGCACTGAAGCTTTCTTT.

The chain couples TRBV6-5 to TRBJ2-7; either TRBD1 or TRBD2 may supply D (5 bases each). Germline values: CDR1 MNHEY, CDR2 SVGAGI. V was shortened by 11 bases and J by 3 bases, with 23 bases between the two germline ends. The CDR3 runs to 15 residues. CDR3 DNA: TGTGCCGACGGCAATGGGGGAGTCACTCACTACGAGCAGTACTTC. It specifies CADGNGGVTHYEQYF.

The chain recombines TRBV6-5 with TRBJ2-5; 8 positions agree with TRBD1. The CDR3 is 13 residues long. Trimming removed 6 bases from V and 3 bases from J; junction bases left unmatched: 3. Germline V gene data show CDR1 as MNHEY and CDR2 as SVGAGI. CDR3 region: CASRQQGEETQYF. The CDR3 nucleotides are TGTGCCAGCAGACAACAGGGGGAAGAGACCCAGTACTTC.

A note on this clonotype: This CDR3 is missing its conserved last phenylalanine or tryptophan, likely due to a read error. The V and J genes are TRBV11-2 and TRBJ1-4; TRBD1 might be the D (5 bases). The germline CDR1 and CDR2 sequences are SGHAT and FQNNGV. This CDR3 comprises 13 residues. DNA of the CDR3: TGTGTCAGCATGGGGCAGGATCGGGAAAAACTGTTTATT. Protein product: CVSMGQDREKLFI.

This clonotype came up once. The J gene is TRBJ2-3, the V gene TRBV11-2, with a weak D call TRBD2 (6 bases). The CDR3 runs to 19 residues. Deletions cut 4 bases from V and 3 bases from J, with 26 bases between. CDR1 and CDR2 from the germline V gene are SGHAT and FQNNGV. DNA for the CDR3: TGTGCCAGCAGCTCGTCCCGGGGACTTAGGGGCGGGGAGACAGATACGCAGTATTTT. This sequence encodes CASSSSRGLRGGETDTQYF.

On this clonotype: Compared with germline, one end of the junction differs, possibly owing to a read error. The rearrangement uses TRBV6-6 and TRBJ1-2; TRBD1 might be the D (5 bases). The CDR3 contains 16 residues. From germline, CDR1 is MNHNY and CDR2 SVGAGI (reference sequence). The CDR3 DNA sequence: TGTGCCAGCAAATCGGAAGGGGCCAGTCGGGACTATGACTACACCTTC. Translating it yields CASKSEGASRDYDYTF.

Regarding this clonotype: A much bigger clone sits one base away, suggesting this may be a read error. The genes are TRBV4-2 and TRBJ2-7, with 8 bases aligning to TRBD2. From germline, CDR1 is LGHNA and CDR2 YNFKEQ. This CDR3 has 16 amino acids. CDR3 sequence reads: CASNQDQGTSGYEQYF. Here the CDR3 DNA reads TGTGCCAGCAACCAAGATCAGGGGACTAGTGGGTACGAGCAGTACTTC.

For this clonotype: One end of the junction varies from germline; a read error may be responsible. The V gene is TRBV20-1, the J gene TRBJ2-5; 9 bases match TRBD2. CDR3 length equals 12 residues. Germline lookup yields CDR1 DFQATT and CDR2 SNEGSKA (reference sequence). CDR3 region: CCAERGVRTQYF. The CDR3 region has the DNA TGCTGTGCCGAGCGGGGGGTCAGGACCCAGTACTTC.

As for this clonotype: Here the CDR3 omits its conserved ending phenylalanine or tryptophan, so a read error is the likely source. V gene TRBV6-5 combines with J gene TRBJ1-3; 9 bases are a match to TRBD1. V lost 0 bases and J lost 0; bases outside the gene matches: 6. The CDR3 has 18 amino acids. Germline V gene lookup returns CDR1 MNHEY and CDR2 SVGAGI. CDR3 in DNA: TGTGCCAGCAGTTACTCTCCGAACAGGGGGCTCTCTGGAAACACCATATATATT. Translation: CASSYSPNRGLSGNTIYI.

V gene TRBV6-1 combines with J gene TRBJ1-1, with 7 nucleotides matching TRBD1. This CDR3 is built from 15 residues. Per the germline V gene, CDR1 is MNHNS and CDR2 is SASEGT. V lost 6 bases, J lost 6 bases, and 13 bases stayed unmatched. The CDR3 coding sequence is TGTGCCAGCAGCCGACTACAGGGGACCCAATCTGAAGCTTTCTTT. Translated: CASSRLQGTQSEAFF.